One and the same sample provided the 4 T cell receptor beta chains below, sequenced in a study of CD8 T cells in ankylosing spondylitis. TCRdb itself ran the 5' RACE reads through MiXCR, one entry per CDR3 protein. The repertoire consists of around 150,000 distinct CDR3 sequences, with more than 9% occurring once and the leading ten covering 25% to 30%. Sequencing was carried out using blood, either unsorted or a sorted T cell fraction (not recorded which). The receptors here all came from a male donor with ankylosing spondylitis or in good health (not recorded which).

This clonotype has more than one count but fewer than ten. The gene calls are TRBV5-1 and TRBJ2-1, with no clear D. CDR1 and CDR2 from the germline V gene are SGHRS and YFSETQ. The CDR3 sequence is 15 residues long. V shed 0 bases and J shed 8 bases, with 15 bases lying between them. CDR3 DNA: TGCGCCAGCAGCTTGGCCGCCAGTATAAGGGATGAGCAGTTCTTC. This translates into CASSLAASIRDEQFF.

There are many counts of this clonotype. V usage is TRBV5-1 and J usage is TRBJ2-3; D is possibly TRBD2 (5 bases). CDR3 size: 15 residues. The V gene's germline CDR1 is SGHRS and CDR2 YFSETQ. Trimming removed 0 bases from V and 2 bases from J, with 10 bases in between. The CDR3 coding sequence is TGCGCCAGCAGCTTGGGACTAACCAACACAGATACGCAGTATTTT. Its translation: CASSLGLTNTDTQYF.

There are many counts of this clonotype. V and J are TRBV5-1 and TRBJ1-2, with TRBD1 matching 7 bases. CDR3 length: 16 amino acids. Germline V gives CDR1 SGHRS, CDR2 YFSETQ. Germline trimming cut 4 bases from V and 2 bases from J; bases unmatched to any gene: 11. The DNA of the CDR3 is TGCGCCAGCAGCCTAGGGGACAGCGGAATAAACTATGGCTACACCTTC. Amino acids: CASSLGDSGINYGYTF.

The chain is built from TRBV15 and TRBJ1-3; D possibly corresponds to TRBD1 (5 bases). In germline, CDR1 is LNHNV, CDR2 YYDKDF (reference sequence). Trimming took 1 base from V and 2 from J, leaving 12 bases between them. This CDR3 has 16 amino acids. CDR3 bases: TGTGCCACCAGCAGAGTAGCCCGGGGACCTGGAAACACCATATATTTT. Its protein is CATSRVARGPGNTIYF.